This T cell receptor beta chain originates from a study of CD8+CD57+ T cells in acquired aplastic anemia (dated by TCRdb to between 2018 and 2020). For context, the study as a whole: Extracted DNA from sorted CD4+ and CD8+ cells averaged around 3.3 ug, ranging from roughly 0.2 to 30 ug. For healthy donor samples, the average read count was about 9.9 million for CD4+ cells and roughly 12 million for CD8+ cells.

Overall study results and their limits: CD8+ Simpson's diversity did not differ significantly between patients and healthy controls (P=0.060). Around 31 CD8+ CDR3 sequences were shared between patients and controls but appeared highly expressed in patients and within their immunodominant clones.

Notes on this clonotype: Its recognized antigen is unknown. Per-base qualities were not stored, and no clone one base away is much larger.

TCR repertoires of sorted CD4+ and CD8+ blood T cells from severe aplastic anemia patients and healthy subjects were deep-sequenced in the study. Ficoll-Paque density gradient centrifugation was used to isolate peripheral blood mononuclear cells. Before DNA was extracted, CD4+ and CD8+ T cells were sorted using either FACS or magnetic beads. The CDR3 sequence holds 12 residues, the cysteine and phenylalanine included. Only the CDR3 DNA stays, 36 bases, in frame from base 1. Taken from the germline V gene, the CDR1 and CDR2 loops are SQVTM and ANQGSEA. V loses 0 bases of germline sequence and J loses 8 bases, and the interval between the two ends is 11 bases. Profiling of TCR beta VDJ combinations and CDR3 sequences used genomic DNA as the template. An Illumina HiSeq 2000 was used for TCR repertoire sequencing. The original methods were these. Repertoires were assessed using TRBV/TRBJ rearrangement plots, CDR3 size and DJ length profiles, and Simpson's diversity index. The immunodominant clone was defined as the most abundant DNA sequence in deep sequencing data. CDR3 amino acid sequences were screened for sharing across subjects and compared with published repertoires and the VDJdb database. Using fastp at Q25 and MiXCR, TCRdb reprocessed the public reads and kept productive beta chains. Rows matching on CDR3 protein sequence are summarized as one entry with the most common DNA and genes. These V and J calls originate from TCRdb's pipeline instead of the authors' own analysis. The sample has about 190,000 distinct CDR3 sequences on record, roughly half of them singletons. Of the sample, 16% falls within the top ten clones.

This TCR was sampled from a human donor in good health, serving as a control. The sequenced sample was sorted CD4+, CD8+, or CD8+CD57+ T cells (not recorded which) from PBMCs. The rearrangement joined TRBV29-1 to TRBJ2-7, with an unclear D gene assignment. In nucleotide form, the sequence is TGCAGCGTTGAAGACTTTAGGGCCAAGCAGTACTTC. Its product reads: CSVEDFRAKQYF.